Each of the 5 T cell receptor beta chains below was sequenced from the same sample in a study of T cell repertoires in cytomegalovirus infection. Their antigen targets remain unknown. Via MiXCR, TCRdb re-called the reads, giving one row per CDR3 protein. The sample has some 46,000 distinct CDR3 sequences, approximately 20% seen once. This sample comprised CD8+ T cells from cultured PBMCs, obtained from culture after CMV antigen stimulation. The receptors here all came from a human donor in good health (CMV status not recorded). Some clones in this sample may be carry-over from other donors' samples.

The sample holds many counts of this clonotype. CDR3 DNA: TGTGCCAGCAGCTACGATTCTAACACTGAAGCTTTCTTT. It yields the protein CASSYDSNTEAFF. This chain connects TRBV11-3 to TRBJ1-1, with D unresolved. Per germline, CDR1 SGHNT and CDR2 YENEEA. The CDR3 spans 13 residues. V was cut by 4 bases and J by 2 bases, with 8 bases left in between.

This clonotype was seen ten or more times. V is TRBV27 and J is TRBJ1-5; D is unresolved. The germline V and J ends were trimmed by 5 bases and 6 bases, with 17 bases remaining between them. CDR1 is MNHEY and CDR2 is SMNVEV in the germline V gene (reference sequence). The CDR3 contains 15 residues. CDR3: CASSGGRALGQPQHF. In nucleotides, the CDR3 is TGTGCCAGCAGTGGAGGACGGGCCCTGGGTCAGCCCCAGCATTTT.

The table lists this clonotype with a few counts. The rearrangement joins TRBV11-2 to TRBJ2-7; 8 bases are shared with TRBD1. V lost 5 bases to trimming and J lost 2 bases; unmatched junction nucleotides: 5. Germline assignment: CDR1 SGHAT and CDR2 FQNNGV. There are 14 residues in the CDR3. The chain's CDR3 is CASSPRDRTYEQYF. The CDR3 nucleotides read TGTGCCAGCAGCCCCCGGGACAGGACCTACGAGCAGTACTTC.

This clonotype was found many times. V usage is TRBV19 and J usage is TRBJ2-7; a possible D gene is TRBD2 (6 bases). Germline V gives CDR1 LNHDA, CDR2 SQIVND (reference sequence). The germline V and J ends were trimmed by 3 bases and 0 bases, with 15 bases remaining between them. The CDR3 runs to 16 residues. The DNA for the CDR3 is TGTGCCAGTAGTATTGGAGGGCAGCCGGGCTCCTACGAGCAGTACTTC. Amino acid sequence: CASSIGGQPGSYEQYF.

Only a few counts were recorded for this clonotype. The chain links TRBV29-1 to TRBJ2-3; 12 bases match TRBD1. The junction had 10 bases not matched to a gene; V was cut back by 7 bases and J by 5 bases. The CDR3 extends over 15 amino acids. Germline V gene data show CDR1 as SQVTM and CDR2 as ANQGSEA. The CDR3 nucleotides read TGCAGCGCCCCAGCGGGACAGGGGGCTGGAGATACGCAGTATTTT. It specifies CSAPAGQGAGDTQYF.